This T cell receptor (beta chain) derives from a study of cytomegalovirus exposure and HLA in healthy donors. Turning to the study itself: It was reported in a later analysis that the same platform had been used for the 110 or so validation repertoires as for the roughly 670 first-cohort repertoires.

Some clones are missing from TCRdb's copy, which holds only in-frame ones; the method was immunoSEQ multiplex PCR. The repertoire has 130,000 or so clones, nearly 90% of them found once; the top ten carry around 3.5%. The source is a man aged 25-45 years in good health and CMV-seronegative. The sample was PBMCs.

For the CDR3, the DNA is TGTGCCAGTAGTCCCGTGACAGGTCGCATTGGCTACACCTTC. This sequence encodes CASSPVTGRIGYTF. The chain links TRBV19 to TRBJ1-2; a possible D gene is TRBD1 (6 bases). Germline CDR1 and CDR2: LNHDA and SQIVND (reference sequence). With 5 bases removed from V and 7 bases from J, the gap between germline ends came to 17 bases. The CDR3 covers 14 residues.